The clone carrying this T cell receptor beta chain appeared a few times. There were TCR beta CDR3 regions amplified from RNA transcripts. With the HTBI primer set, the TCR CDR3 went through a first round of RT-PCR. TCRdb recomputed calls from the multiplex PCR reads with MiXCR, one row per CDR3 protein. The sample records approximately 400,000 distinct CDR3 sequences, 15% being singletons. This sample is drawn from a study of T cells in Graves' hyperthyroidism and ophthalmopathy. The receptor was derived from a woman in her 30s with Graves' hyperthyroidism. The sequenced material came from blood.

The CDR3 is CSVVRDRGGDTQYF. For the CDR3, the DNA is TGCAGCGTTGTCCGGGACAGGGGAGGAGATACGCAGTATTTT. V and J are TRBV29-1 and TRBJ2-3; TRBD1 aligns across 10 bases. The CDR3 consists of 14 residues. Germline V gene lookup returns CDR1 SQVTM and CDR2 ANQGSEA. J gave up 5 bases and V 4 bases, and 6 bases lay outside the gene matches.